The 15 T cell receptor beta chains below all came from one sample that was sequenced in a study of control samples from healthy donors and cancer patients (dated by TCRdb to the early 2020s). Receptor amplification or capture employed the immunoSEQ multiplex PCR assay. This immuneACCESS table, as held by TCRdb, lists in-frame sequences with V and J called but not all clones. Of the missing ones, under half trace to an unresolved V gene in checked studies; the others have no known cause. This sample has 100,000 to 150,000 clones in its table, and roughly 90% of those were observed once. Together, the top ten hold around 40% of the sample. Sequencing was done on a sample of blood. These TCRs come from a man aged 50 to 60 in good health.

The chain links TRBV12-3 or TRBV12-4 to TRBJ1-2, with D perhaps TRBD1 (5 bases). Trimming cost V 4 bases and J 3 bases, with 9 bases left between them. There are 13 residues in the CDR3. This CDR3 reads CASSSGSYYGYTF. The CDR3 DNA reads TGTGCCAGCAGTTCAGGGAGTTACTATGGCTACACCTTC.

This chain joins TRBV7-2 and TRBJ2-1; D gene ambiguous. CDR1 and CDR2 from the germline V gene are SGHTA and FQGNSA. V lost 1 base and J lost 0, with 7 bases in between. This CDR3 spans 15 amino acids. CDR3 residues: CASSLGTGSYNEQFF. In nucleotides, the CDR3 is TGTGCCAGCAGCTTAGGGACGGGCTCCTACAATGAGCAGTTCTTC. Full variable domain (outside the CDR3, taken from reference TRBV7-2 and TRBJ2-1): GAGVSQSPSNKVTEKGKDVELRCDPISGHTALYWYRQSLGQGLEFLIYFQGNSAPDKSGLPSDRFSAERTGGSVSTLTIQRTQQEDSAVYLCASSLGTGSYNEQFFGPGTRLTVL.

The gene calls are TRBV5-1 and TRBJ1-5; the D gene is possibly TRBD1 (6 bases). Germline assignment: CDR1 SGHRS and CDR2 YFSETQ. The CDR3 has 15 amino acids. V was cut by 4 bases and J by 4 bases, with 15 bases left in between. CDR3 amino acids: CASSQTGTPNQPQHF. Written as DNA, the CDR3 is TGCGCCAGCAGCCAAACCGGGACACCAAATCAGCCCCAGCATTTT.

J is TRBJ1-3 and V is TRBV6-1; TRBD1 aligns across 8 bases. Germline values: CDR1 MNHNS, CDR2 SASEGT. V was clipped by 2 bases and J by 5 bases; unmatched bases: 8. The CDR3 runs 16 residues. As DNA, the CDR3 is TGTGCCAGCAGTGAATGGCAGGGGGCTTCGCGAAACACCATATATTTT. Translation gives CASSEWQGASRNTIYF.

This chain connects TRBV10-3 to TRBJ1-4; no reliable D call. This CDR3 is 13 amino acids long. Germline values: CDR1 ENHRY, CDR2 SYGVKD. Trimming took off 3 bases at V and 8 bases at J, with 10 bases between the two ends. In nucleotides, the CDR3 is TGTGCCATCAGTGAACAGCAAGACGAAAAACTGTTTTTT. Its protein product is CAISEQQDEKLFF.

The J gene is TRBJ2-7, the V gene TRBV30; D unresolved. Trimming removed 3 bases at V and 6 bases at J, with 15 bases between. This CDR3 contains 13 residues. Looked up from germline, CDR1 is GTSNPN and CDR2 is SVGIG (reference sequence). In DNA form, the CDR3 reads TGTGCCTGGAGGCGTAATTTAGTGGCCGAGCAGTACTTC. This translates into CAWRRNLVAEQYF. The full variable domain, rest sourced from reference TRBV30 and TRBJ2-7, is SQTIHQWPATLVQPVGSPLSLECTVEGTSNPNLYWYRQAAGRGLQLLFYSVGIGQISSEVPQNLSASRPQDRQFILSSKKLLLSDSGFYLCAWRRNLVAEQYFGPGTRLTVT.

This rearrangement joins TRBV5-6 to TRBJ1-4; D not certain. The germline V and J ends were trimmed by 2 bases and 4 bases, with 15 bases remaining between them. The CDR3 totals 16 residues. Germline V CDR1 and CDR2: SGHDT, YYEEEE. CDR3 region: CASSFLGGPLNEKLFF. CDR3 bases: TGTGCCAGCAGCTTCCTCGGAGGGCCTCTTAATGAAAAACTGTTTTTT.

This chain connects TRBV16 to TRBJ1-1; D is uncertain. From germline, CDR1 is KGHSY and CDR2 FQNENV. Trimming cost V 5 bases and J 1 base, with 8 bases left between them. The CDR3 has 13 residues. CDR3: CASSTGANTEAFF. CDR3 sequence (DNA): TGTGCCAGCAGCACGGGCGCGAACACTGAAGCTTTCTTT.

V usage is TRBV7-2 and J usage is TRBJ2-1; D remains ambiguous. Germline CDR1 reads SGHTA; CDR2 reads FQGNSA. This CDR3 region has 15 residues. Trimming removed 5 bases at V and 0 bases at J, with 11 bases between. CDR3: CASSPHRNSYNEQFF. The CDR3 DNA is TGTGCCAGCAGCCCTCACAGAAACTCCTACAATGAGCAGTTCTTC.

In the case of this clone: The same CDR3 can be traced to other DNA sequences in this sample. V is TRBV10-3 and J is TRBJ1-5; tentatively, D is TRBD1 (5 bases). Between the trimmed V and J ends, which lost 3 bases and 7 bases, there was a span of 7 bases. The CDR3 length is 12 residues. The germline gives CDR1 ENHRY, CDR2 SYGVKD. This CDR3 is CAISDGGQPQHF. The CDR3 nucleotides are TGTGCCATCAGTGATGGGGGACAGCCCCAGCATTTT.

V and J are TRBV5-1 and TRBJ2-1, with 8 bases lining up with TRBD1. Unmatched junction bases numbered 12, after V lost 6 bases and J lost 10 bases. CDR1 is SGHRS, CDR2 YFSETQ, per germline. The CDR3 runs to 14 residues. DNA of the CDR3: TGCGCCAGCACCCTGGAATATGCAGGGGGCGAGCAGTTCTTC. Protein product: CASTLEYAGGEQFF.

V and J are TRBV11-3 and TRBJ2-7; 9 bases align to TRBD1. CDR3 length: 13 residues. Germline lookup yields CDR1 SGHNT and CDR2 YENEEA. V was pared by 5 bases and J by 7 bases, with 6 bases of the junction left unmatched. The CDR3: CASSRDREGEQYF. CDR3 coding DNA: TGTGCCAGCAGCAGGGACAGGGAAGGGGAGCAGTACTTC.

This sequence joins TRBV9 and TRBJ2-3; D gene ambiguous. The ends were cut back, 2 bases at V and 2 bases at J, with 9 bases in the middle. The CDR3 has 14 amino acids. The germline CDR1 and CDR2 sequences are SGDLS and YYNGEE. The chain's CDR3 is CASSVRQDTDTQYF. Written as DNA, the CDR3 is TGTGCCAGCAGCGTGAGGCAGGACACAGATACGCAGTATTTT.

The chain uses TRBV5-1 and TRBJ1-6; 7 bases agree with TRBD1. The CDR3 runs to 15 residues. The germline V gene encodes CDR1 SGHRS and CDR2 YFSETQ. V trimming: 2 bases; J trimming: 10 bases; junction bases outside the gene matches: 9. CDR3 loop: CASSFTTGMGSPLHF. CDR3 nucleotide sequence: TGCGCCAGCAGCTTTACGACAGGGATGGGATCACCCCTCCACTTT.

V and J are TRBV11-2 and TRBJ2-7; 8 positions agree with TRBD1. The CDR3 loop spans 16 amino acids. The ends lost 5 bases at V and 3 bases at J; junction bases unmatched: 12. Germline values: CDR1 SGHAT, CDR2 FQNNGV. The CDR3: CASSPAGRTGNYEQYF. CDR3 DNA: TGTGCCAGCAGCCCCGCTGGGCGGACAGGGAACTACGAGCAGTACTTC.